This T cell receptor beta chain was identified in a study of blood T cell repertoires in COVID-19. Looking at the study overall: Samples taken during acute and convalescent COVID-19 were collected in the United States, Italy and Spain.

Methods used by the authors: Amplification of reference gene primers was used by the study to estimate nucleated cell counts. The table came from immunoSEQ multiplex PCR; TCRdb's copy has only in-frame clones and leaves some out. From that table come the V and J calls and clone size; the DNA was used to work out D and trimming. This table holds tens of thousands of clones, 86% found once. This CDR3 comprises 15 residues. J was trimmed by 2 bases and V by 0 bases; bases with no gene match: 2. Germline V gene data show CDR1 as SGHTA and CDR2 as FQGNSA. The chain couples TRBV7-2 to TRBJ2-7; 9 bases are shared with TRBD2. Sequenced input: peripheral blood. The TCR sequence derives from a man over 45 in a cohort sampled during active COVID-19. The CDR3 region has the DNA TGTGCCAGCAGCTTAGCGGCGGGGGGGACCTACGAGCAGTACTTC. Translation: CASSLAAGGTYEQYF.